This T cell receptor beta chain was recorded in a study of blood T cells in healthy people across ages. Primers used in a second PCR of roughly 6 to 11 cycles were a sample-barcoded 5' primer and a J-beta primer mix. TCRdb re-analysed the 5' RACE reads in MiXCR, keeping a single row per CDR3 protein. The sample has about 1.6 million distinct CDR3 sequences, about 32% seen once. Turning to this clonotype: Antigen: not known.

V shed 3 bases and J 9 bases; nucleotides not matched to a gene: 5. There are 15 residues in the CDR3. From germline, CDR1 is LNHDA and CDR2 SQIVND (reference sequence). Whole-study findings and limits: Long-lived and aged donors differed, with more naive CD4+ cells and higher diversity in the long-lived.

Sample: blood. The sequence derives from a woman aged 25 to 39 in good health. V gene TRBV19 combines with J gene TRBJ2-1; 13 nucleotides line up with TRBD2. The CDR3 DNA sequence: TGTGCCAGTAGTATTATAGGGACTAGCGGGATTGAGCAGTTCTTC. This encodes CASSIIGTSGIEQFF.